The clone carrying this TCR beta chain occurred a few times. Its antigen is unknown. The use of a sample-barcoded 5' primer and a J-beta primer mix characterized a second PCR of roughly 7 to 11 cycles. TCRdb re-analysed the 5' RACE reads in MiXCR, keeping a single row per CDR3 protein. The sample lists approximately 780,000 distinct CDR3 sequences; about 26% were seen once. CDR1 is MGHDK and CDR2 is SYGVNS in the germline V gene. With 1 base removed from V and 4 bases from J, the gap between germline ends came to 19 bases. CDR3 length equals 17 residues. The data derive from a study of blood T cells in healthy people across ages. Study-wide findings and caveats: Not knowing donor CMV status may have confounded expanded clonotype changes.

These records were also assigned to another study, of T cells of mothers and their children.

The sequenced material came from blood. The chain carries TRBV25-1 and TRBJ1-2, with D tentatively TRBD1 (5 bases). The source is a boy younger than 18 in good health. The CDR3 here is CASSELGSKGFSYGYTF. The CDR3 DNA reads as TGTGCCAGCAGTGAATTGGGGTCTAAGGGGTTCTCCTATGGCTACACCTTC.